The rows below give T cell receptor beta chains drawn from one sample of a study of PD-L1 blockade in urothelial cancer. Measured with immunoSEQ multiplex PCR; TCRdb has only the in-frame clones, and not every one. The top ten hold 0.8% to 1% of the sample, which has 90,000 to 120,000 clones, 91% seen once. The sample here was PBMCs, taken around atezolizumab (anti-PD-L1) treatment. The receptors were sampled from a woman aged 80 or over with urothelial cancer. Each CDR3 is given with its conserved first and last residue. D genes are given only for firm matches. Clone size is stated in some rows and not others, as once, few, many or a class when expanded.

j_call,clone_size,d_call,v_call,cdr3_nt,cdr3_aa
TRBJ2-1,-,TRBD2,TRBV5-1,TGCGCCAGCAGCTCGTCACCTAGCGGGAGAGGGGGCAATGAGCAGTTCTTC,CASSSSPSGRGGNEQFF
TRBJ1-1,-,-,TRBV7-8,TGTGCCAGCAGCCCTTACACTGAAGCTTTCTTT,CASSPYTEAFF
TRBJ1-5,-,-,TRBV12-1,TGTGCCAGCAGCTTTGAGGGACAGGGGGCCCTATATAGCAATCAGCCCCAGCATTTT,CASSFEGQGALYSNQPQHF
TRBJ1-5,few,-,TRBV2,TGTGCCAGCAGTGAAGAGTCCAGGGGCAATCAGCCCCAGCATTTT,CASSEESRGNQPQHF
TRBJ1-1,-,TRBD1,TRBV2,TGTGCCACCAAGGGACAGGGGGGGAACACTGAAGCTTTCTTT,CATKGQGGNTEAFF
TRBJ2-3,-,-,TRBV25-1,TGTGCCAGTTCGAGAGCGGATACGCAGTATTTT,CASSRADTQYF
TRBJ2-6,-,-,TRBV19,TGTGCCAGTAGTAGACGGGGTGGGGATATACGCTCTGGGGCCAACGTCCTGACTTTC,CASSRRGGDIRSGANVLTF
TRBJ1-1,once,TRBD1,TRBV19,TGTGCCAGTAGTATAGGACAGGGCACTGAAGCTTTCTTT,CASSIGQGTEAFF
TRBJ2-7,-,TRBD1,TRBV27,TGTGCCAGTGAGGGGGCCCCCACCTACGAGCAGTACTTC,CASEGAPTYEQYF
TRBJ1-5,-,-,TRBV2,TGTGCCAGCAGTGTTCAGAGGGTCGGTCAGCCCCAGCATTTT,CASSVQRVGQPQHF
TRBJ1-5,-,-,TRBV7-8,TGTGCCAGCAGCTTAGCGAGGAGCAATCAGCCCCAGCATTTT,CASSLARSNQPQHF